This T cell receptor beta chain emerged from a study of OX40 agonist ivuxolimab in advanced cancers. Germline V gene data show CDR1 as SGHTA and CDR2 as FQGTGA. This CDR3 spans 14 amino acids. Trimming left V 8 bases short and J 5 bases short, with 19 bases between. TCRdb's table, derived via immunoSEQ multiplex PCR, lists solely in-frame clones and lacks some. Of some 58,000 clones in the sample, 85% were seen once. Specimen: CD4+ or CD8+ T cells sorted from blood, collected in a trial of the OX40 agonist ivuxolimab. The sequence came from an adult with an advanced solid tumor such as melanoma, head and neck, liver or kidney cancer. This chain links TRBV7-3 with TRBJ2-7; D is perhaps TRBD1 or TRBD2 (6 bases each). The CDR3 region is CASGGGPGDNEQYF. For the CDR3, the DNA is TGTGCCAGCGGAGGGGGGCCGGGAGACAACGAGCAGTACTTC. Using reference TRBV7-3 and TRBJ2-7 for the parts outside the CDR3, the full variable domain is GAGVSQTPSNKVTEKGKYVELRCDPISGHTALYWYRQSLGQGPEFLIYFQGTGAADDSGLPNDRFFAVRPEGSVSTLKIQRTERGDSAVYLCASGGGPGDNEQYFGPGTRLTVT.